The rows below give T cell receptor beta chains drawn from one sample of a study of high-grade serous ovarian cancer treatment subgroups. Sequencing used immunoSEQ multiplex PCR; TCRdb keeps in-frame clones, though not all of them. The data hold under 11,000 clones, with about 63% observed a single time. Input material: tumor tissue. These receptors were taken from a human donor with high-grade serous ovarian cancer. Each CDR3 is given with its conserved first and last residue. Fields, in order: D gene, clone size, J gene, V gene, CDR3 DNA, CDR3 protein. D genes are given only for firm matches. Clone size is stated in some rows and not others, as once, few, many or a class when expanded.

D gene: TRBD2
clone size: -
J gene: TRBJ2-3
V gene: TRBV6-4
CDR3 DNA: TGTGCCAGCAGTGTGATGGCGGGAGGGAGCACAGATACGCAGTATTTT
CDR3 protein: CASSVMAGGSTDTQYF

D gene: -
clone size: -
J gene: TRBJ2-3
V gene: TRBV30
CDR3 DNA: TGTGCCTGGAGTGTAGGCAGCTTGGGGGAGGGGGCAGATACGCAGTATTTT
CDR3 protein: CAWSVGSLGEGADTQYF

D gene: TRBD2
clone size: once
J gene: TRBJ2-3
V gene: TRBV2
CDR3 DNA: TGTGCCAGCAGTGAGTTAGCGGGAGCGAGCACAGATACGCAGTATTTT
CDR3 protein: CASSELAGASTDTQYF

D gene: TRBD2
clone size: -
J gene: TRBJ2-1
V gene: TRBV4-2
CDR3 DNA: TGTGCCAGCAGCCCAGGGAGGGAATACAATGAGCAGTTCTTC
CDR3 protein: CASSPGREYNEQFF

D gene: -
clone size: -
J gene: TRBJ1-1
V gene: TRBV6-6
CDR3 DNA: TGTGCCAGCAGGCTCACCCTGAACACTGAAGCTTTCTTT
CDR3 protein: CASRLTLNTEAFF

D gene: -
clone size: -
J gene: TRBJ2-7
V gene: TRBV14
CDR3 DNA: TGTGCCAGCAGAACTTCTAGCGCCTACGAGCAGTACTTC
CDR3 protein: CASRTSSAYEQYF

D gene: TRBD2
clone size: -
J gene: TRBJ2-1
V gene: TRBV27
CDR3 DNA: TGTGCCAGCAGTCCTAAGGGACTAGCGGGCCTCTCCTACAATGAGCAGTTCTTC
CDR3 protein: CASSPKGLAGLSYNEQFF

D gene: -
clone size: -
J gene: TRBJ2-1
V gene: TRBV7-3
CDR3 DNA: TGTGCCAGCAGCTTAACCCCGGGAGTAAATGAGCAGTTCTTC
CDR3 protein: CASSLTPGVNEQFF

D gene: -
clone size: once
J gene: TRBJ2-3
V gene: TRBV19
CDR3 DNA: TGTGCCAGCAGGGGGGTTTTGACAGATACGCAGTATTTT
CDR3 protein: CASRGVLTDTQYF

D gene: TRBD1
clone size: once
J gene: TRBJ2-7
V gene: TRBV2
CDR3 DNA: TGTGCCAGCAGCTTGACAGGGGGTTACGAGCAGTACTTC
CDR3 protein: CASSLTGGYEQYF

D gene: -
clone size: -
J gene: TRBJ1-5
V gene: TRBV5-8
CDR3 DNA: TGTGCCAGCAGCTTGTTCAATCAGCCCCAGCATTTT
CDR3 protein: CASSLFNQPQHF

D gene: TRBD1
clone size: -
J gene: TRBJ1-4
V gene: TRBV15
CDR3 DNA: TGTGCCACCAGCTCGGGACAGAAGAATGAAAAACTGTTTTTT
CDR3 protein: CATSSGQKNEKLFF

D gene: TRBD2
clone size: -
J gene: TRBJ2-7
V gene: TRBV9
CDR3 DNA: TGTGCCAGCAGCGTTAGCGGGGGAAACTACGAGCAGTACTTC
CDR3 protein: CASSVSGGNYEQYF

D gene: -
clone size: -
J gene: TRBJ2-2
V gene: TRBV5-4
CDR3 DNA: TGTGCCAGCACCACCGGGGGCAGGCAGCACACCGGGGAGCTGTTTTTT
CDR3 protein: CASTTGGRQHTGELFF

D gene: -
clone size: -
J gene: TRBJ1-2
V gene: TRBV27
CDR3 DNA: TGTGCCAGCAGTTTAAGCGCAGGTACGGGGTATGGCTACACCTTC
CDR3 protein: CASSLSAGTGYGYTF

D gene: -
clone size: -
J gene: TRBJ2-5
V gene: TRBV19
CDR3 DNA: TGTGCCAGTAGACCTGCGGGTCTTCAAGAGACCCAGTACTTC
CDR3 protein: CASRPAGLQETQYF

D gene: -
clone size: -
J gene: TRBJ1-1
V gene: TRBV7-6
CDR3 DNA: TGTGCCAGCAGCTTAGAGGGGGGAACTGAAGCTTTCTTT
CDR3 protein: CASSLEGGTEAFF

D gene: -
clone size: once
J gene: TRBJ2-4
V gene: TRBV28
CDR3 DNA: TGTGCCAGCAGTTTATCGGCGGGGAACATTCAGTACTTC
CDR3 protein: CASSLSAGNIQYF

D gene: -
clone size: few
J gene: TRBJ1-1
V gene: TRBV4-3
CDR3 DNA: TGCGCCAGCAGCCAAGATCCTGCAGGGTCGTACACTGAAGCTTTCTTT
CDR3 protein: CASSQDPAGSYTEAFF

D gene: -
clone size: -
J gene: TRBJ2-2
V gene: TRBV19
CDR3 DNA: TGTGCCAGTAGTATAAAGGGGCCGGGATCCGGGGAGCTGTTTTTT
CDR3 protein: CASSIKGPGSGELFF

D gene: -
clone size: -
J gene: TRBJ1-2
V gene: TRBV20-1
CDR3 DNA: TGCAGTGCTAGAGTAGGCTATGGCTACACCTTC
CDR3 protein: CSARVGYGYTF

D gene: -
clone size: once
J gene: TRBJ1-6
V gene: TRBV27
CDR3 DNA: TGTGCCAGCAGAAGTGCCGGGGGGGTCGGTAATTCACCCCTCCACTTT
CDR3 protein: CASRSAGGVGNSPLHF

D gene: TRBD1
clone size: once
J gene: TRBJ2-3
V gene: TRBV27
CDR3 DNA: TGTGCCAGCAGCCGGGGACAGGGGGAGGCCGATACGCAGTATTTT
CDR3 protein: CASSRGQGEADTQYF

D gene: -
clone size: -
J gene: TRBJ1-5
V gene: TRBV27
CDR3 DNA: TGTGCCAGCAGCTACATCGGGGTGAGTCAGCCCCAGCATTTT
CDR3 protein: CASSYIGVSQPQHF

D gene: TRBD1
clone size: -
J gene: TRBJ2-4
V gene: TRBV5-6
CDR3 DNA: TGTGCCAGCAGCTTGGGACAGGGTAGAAGGAAAAACATTCAGTACTTC
CDR3 protein: CASSLGQGRRKNIQYF

D gene: TRBD1
clone size: -
J gene: TRBJ2-6
V gene: TRBV4-3
CDR3 DNA: TGCGCCAGCAGCCAAGAGGTCGACAGGGGGCGAGGGGCCAACGTCCTGACTTTC
CDR3 protein: CASSQEVDRGRGANVLTF

D gene: TRBD1
clone size: -
J gene: TRBJ1-1
V gene: TRBV19
CDR3 DNA: TGTGCCAGTACAAGGACAGGGGTGAACACTGAAGCTTTCTTT
CDR3 protein: CASTRTGVNTEAFF

D gene: TRBD2
clone size: -
J gene: TRBJ2-1
V gene: TRBV27
CDR3 DNA: TGTGCCAGCAGTTTATCCCCGGGGGGGGCGAGGAATGAGCAGTTCTTC
CDR3 protein: CASSLSPGGARNEQFF

D gene: -
clone size: -
J gene: TRBJ1-4
V gene: TRBV5-7
CDR3 DNA: TGTGCCAGCAGCTTGACTGAAAAACTGTTTTTT
CDR3 protein: CASSLTEKLFF

D gene: -
clone size: -
J gene: TRBJ2-3
V gene: TRBV29-1
CDR3 DNA: TGCAGCGTTGGATATAGTAGGGGGGAGGGGGGCACAGATACGCAGTATTTT
CDR3 protein: CSVGYSRGEGGTDTQYF

D gene: TRBD1
clone size: -
J gene: TRBJ2-7
V gene: TRBV19
CDR3 DNA: TGTGCCAGTAGTATGGACAGGGGCTACGAGCAGTACTTC
CDR3 protein: CASSMDRGYEQYF

D gene: -
clone size: few
J gene: TRBJ2-5
V gene: TRBV6-6
CDR3 DNA: TGTGCCAGCAGTTCCTACAGGGGAGGTCAGGAGACCCAGTACTTC
CDR3 protein: CASSSYRGGQETQYF

D gene: -
clone size: once
J gene: TRBJ2-1
V gene: TRBV19
CDR3 DNA: TGTGCCAGTAGTATTATCTTTCCGGGTAGTGATGAGCAGTTCTTC
CDR3 protein: CASSIIFPGSDEQFF